This T cell receptor (beta chain) was recorded in a study of cytomegalovirus exposure and HLA in healthy donors. Each of the donors was a healthy bone marrow donor. Use of 60 Vbeta and 13 Jbeta primers characterized the PCR. Profiling relied on immunoSEQ multiplex PCR, and the TCRdb table lists in-frame clones only, not all of them. Of 150,000 to 200,000 clones in the sample, about 81% were seen once. This receptor was taken from a girl aged 10 to 17 in good health and CMV-seropositive. Source material: PBMCs.

In DNA, the CDR3 is TGTGCCAGCAGCCTTGGGAGGGGAAACTATGGCTACACCTTC. It is translated as CASSLGRGNYGYTF. The chain is built from TRBV5-4 and TRBJ1-2; D possibly corresponds to TRBD1 (5 bases). The germline V gene encodes CDR1 SGHNT and CDR2 YYREEE (reference sequence). Deletions cut 4 bases from V and 2 bases from J, with 12 bases between. This CDR3 has 14 residues.